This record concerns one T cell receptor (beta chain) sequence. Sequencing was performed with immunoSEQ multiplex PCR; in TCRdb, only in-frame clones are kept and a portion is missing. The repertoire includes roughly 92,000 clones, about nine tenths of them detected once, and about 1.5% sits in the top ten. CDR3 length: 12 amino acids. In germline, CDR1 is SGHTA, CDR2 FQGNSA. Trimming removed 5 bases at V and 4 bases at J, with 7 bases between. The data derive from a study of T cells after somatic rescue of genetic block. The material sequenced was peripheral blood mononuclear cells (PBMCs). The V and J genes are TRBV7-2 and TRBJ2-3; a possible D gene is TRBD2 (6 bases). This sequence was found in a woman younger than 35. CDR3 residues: CASSRLADTQYF. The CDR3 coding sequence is TGTGCCAGCAGCAGACTAGCAGATACGCAGTATTTT.